These T cell receptor beta chains were read from a single sample in a study of blood T cell repertoires in COVID-19. Sequencing was performed with immunoSEQ multiplex PCR; in TCRdb, only in-frame clones are kept and a portion is missing. The sample has about 250,000 clones, about 87% seen once. What was sequenced was PBMCs or T cells enriched from blood (not recorded which). These receptors were collected from a woman between 50 and 59 years old who had recovered from COVID-19. CDR3s include the opening cysteine and the closing phenylalanine or tryptophan. The D gene is left open where the match is weak. Clone sizes are given selectively: once, few, many, or a class where the clone is expanded.

CDR3nt: TGTGCCAGCAGTTCCGGGACAGTCAGGGAAAAACTGTTTTTT
CDR3aa: CASSSGTVREKLFF
abundance: NA
j_gene: TRBJ1-4
d_gene: TRBD1
v_gene: TRBV28

CDR3nt: TGTGCCAGCAGCTTAGCCGGGACAGGGCAAGAGACCCAGTACTTC
CDR3aa: CASSLAGTGQETQYF
abundance: NA
j_gene: TRBJ2-5
d_gene: TRBD1
v_gene: TRBV7-6

CDR3nt: TGTGCCACCAGTGATCCGGGACAGGGGGCCGATGAAGCTTTCTTT
CDR3aa: CATSDPGQGADEAFF
abundance: NA
j_gene: TRBJ1-1
d_gene: TRBD1
v_gene: TRBV24-1

CDR3nt: TGTGCCAGCAGCTTAAACAGGATGAACACTGAAGCTTTCTTT
CDR3aa: CASSLNRMNTEAFF
abundance: once
j_gene: TRBJ1-1
d_gene: NA
v_gene: TRBV7-2

CDR3nt: TGTGCCAGCAGCCAAGAGGGGGCGCGTTATGGCTACACCTTC
CDR3aa: CASSQEGARYGYTF
abundance: NA
j_gene: TRBJ1-2
d_gene: NA
v_gene: TRBV3-1/TRBV3-2

CDR3nt: TGTGCCAGCAGCTCCGCAGACAGGGACAATCAGCCCCAGCATTTT
CDR3aa: CASSSADRDNQPQHF
abundance: NA
j_gene: TRBJ1-5
d_gene: TRBD1
v_gene: TRBV7-9

CDR3nt: TGTGCCAGCTCACCACAACAGGGAAGCAATCAGCCCCAGCATTTT
CDR3aa: CASSPQQGSNQPQHF
abundance: NA
j_gene: TRBJ1-5
d_gene: NA
v_gene: TRBV18

CDR3nt: TGTGCCAGCAGGCCTCCGGGACAGGGAGGACCCTACGAGCAGTACTTC
CDR3aa: CASRPPGQGGPYEQYF
abundance: NA
j_gene: TRBJ2-7
d_gene: TRBD1
v_gene: TRBV28

CDR3nt: TGTGCCAGTAGTACTGGGACAGGGGGCGTCTATGGCTACACCTTC
CDR3aa: CASSTGTGGVYGYTF
abundance: NA
j_gene: TRBJ1-2
d_gene: TRBD1
v_gene: TRBV19

CDR3nt: TGCGCCAGCAGCTTGGTGGCAGGGGGATACAATGAGCAGTTCTTC
CDR3aa: CASSLVAGGYNEQFF
abundance: NA
j_gene: TRBJ2-1
d_gene: TRBD1
v_gene: TRBV5-1

CDR3nt: TGTGCCAGCAGTTTACTAGTTTCCAGGGATAGCAATCAGCCCCAGCATTTT
CDR3aa: CASSLLVSRDSNQPQHF
abundance: NA
j_gene: TRBJ1-5
d_gene: NA
v_gene: TRBV28

CDR3nt: TGCGCCAGCATGGAGGGGTCGGGTTACGAGCAGTACTTC
CDR3aa: CASMEGSGYEQYF
abundance: NA
j_gene: TRBJ2-7
d_gene: NA
v_gene: TRBV5-1

CDR3nt: TGTGCCAGTAGTTTCCCAGTCGGTCCGGGTGGCTACACCTTC
CDR3aa: CASSFPVGPGGYTF
abundance: NA
j_gene: TRBJ1-2
d_gene: NA
v_gene: TRBV19

CDR3nt: TGTGCCACCAGCAGAGACCCCCGGGAATCTAGCAATCAGCCCCAGCATTTT
CDR3aa: CATSRDPRESSNQPQHF
abundance: NA
j_gene: TRBJ1-5
d_gene: NA
v_gene: TRBV15

CDR3nt: TGTGCCTGCCTGGGACTTCTCGAGCAGTACTTC
CDR3aa: CACLGLLEQYF
abundance: NA
j_gene: TRBJ2-7
d_gene: NA
v_gene: TRBV30

CDR3nt: TGTGCCAGCAGCTTGTGGGCGGGAGGGCCCCAAGAGACCCAGTACTTC
CDR3aa: CASSLWAGGPQETQYF
abundance: NA
j_gene: TRBJ2-5
d_gene: TRBD2
v_gene: TRBV13

CDR3nt: TGTGCCAGCAGGGCCCAGGGACACTATAATTCACCCCTCCACTTT
CDR3aa: CASRAQGHYNSPLHF
abundance: once
j_gene: TRBJ1-6
d_gene: NA
v_gene: TRBV28

CDR3nt: TGTGCCAGCAGGCATTATGGACAGGAACGAGGTGGGGCCAACGTCCTGACTTTC
CDR3aa: CASRHYGQERGGANVLTF
abundance: NA
j_gene: TRBJ2-6
d_gene: TRBD1
v_gene: TRBV3-1/TRBV3-2

CDR3nt: TGTGCCAGCCGCAGGACAGCTGCTAACTATGGCTACACCTTC
CDR3aa: CASRRTAANYGYTF
abundance: once
j_gene: TRBJ1-2
d_gene: NA
v_gene: TRBV19

CDR3nt: TGCGCCAGCAGCCGGGCAGGGGTCAATGAAAAACTGTTTTTT
CDR3aa: CASSRAGVNEKLFF
abundance: NA
j_gene: TRBJ1-4
d_gene: NA
v_gene: TRBV4-3

CDR3nt: TGTGCCAGTAGTATGCGGGACCAACCTAATCAGCCCCAGCATTTT
CDR3aa: CASSMRDQPNQPQHF
abundance: NA
j_gene: TRBJ1-5
d_gene: NA
v_gene: TRBV19

CDR3nt: TGTGCCAGCAGTTTTCGAGGCTCTGGGGCCAACGTCCTGACTTTC
CDR3aa: CASSFRGSGANVLTF
abundance: NA
j_gene: TRBJ2-6
d_gene: NA
v_gene: TRBV28

CDR3nt: TGTGCCAGCAGCTCCGACTACAGGGCTTGGTATGGCTACACCTTC
CDR3aa: CASSSDYRAWYGYTF
abundance: NA
j_gene: TRBJ1-2
d_gene: NA
v_gene: TRBV7-9

CDR3nt: TGTGCCAGCAGCCTAGCGGGAGTCTTGAATGAGCAGTTCTTC
CDR3aa: CASSLAGVLNEQFF
abundance: NA
j_gene: TRBJ2-1
d_gene: TRBD2
v_gene: TRBV7-2

CDR3nt: TGTGCCAGCAGCCTCCTTGGCGGGGACTCCTACGAGCAGTACTTC
CDR3aa: CASSLLGGDSYEQYF
abundance: NA
j_gene: TRBJ2-7
d_gene: NA
v_gene: TRBV7-2

CDR3nt: TGTGCCAGCAGCTTGCAGTATAACTATGGCTACACCTTC
CDR3aa: CASSLQYNYGYTF
abundance: NA
j_gene: TRBJ1-2
d_gene: NA
v_gene: TRBV11-2

CDR3nt: TGCGCCAGCAGCGGCGGGACAGGGACCGGGGAGCTGTTTTTT
CDR3aa: CASSGGTGTGELFF
abundance: NA
j_gene: TRBJ2-2
d_gene: TRBD1
v_gene: TRBV5-1

CDR3nt: TGTGCCAGCAGCACAGGGACAGTGAACACTGAAGCTTTCTTT
CDR3aa: CASSTGTVNTEAFF
abundance: NA
j_gene: TRBJ1-1
d_gene: TRBD1
v_gene: TRBV5-4

CDR3nt: TGTGCCACCAGCGGGAGACTAGCGGGAGGGCACAATGAGCAGTTCTTC
CDR3aa: CATSGRLAGGHNEQFF
abundance: NA
j_gene: TRBJ2-1
d_gene: TRBD2
v_gene: TRBV15

CDR3nt: TGTGCCAGCTCCGACCAGGGTGGTGAAAAACTGTTTTTT
CDR3aa: CASSDQGGEKLFF
abundance: NA
j_gene: TRBJ1-4
d_gene: NA
v_gene: TRBV28

CDR3nt: TGTGCCAGCACCGCGGGAGGGCCCAATGAGCAGTTCTTC
CDR3aa: CASTAGGPNEQFF
abundance: NA
j_gene: TRBJ2-1
d_gene: TRBD2
v_gene: TRBV27

CDR3nt: TGTGCCAGCAGCGGACTAGCGGGAGCACCTGGGGAGCTGTTTTTT
CDR3aa: CASSGLAGAPGELFF
abundance: once
j_gene: TRBJ2-2
d_gene: TRBD2
v_gene: TRBV5-6

CDR3nt: TGCGCCAGCAGCCAAGAAGTGAGGGTTGGCCCGAACACTGAAGCTTTCTTT
CDR3aa: CASSQEVRVGPNTEAFF
abundance: NA
j_gene: TRBJ1-1
d_gene: NA
v_gene: TRBV4-1

CDR3nt: TGTGCCAGCAAAGCAGCGGGAGCACTCTCCTACGAGCAGTACTTC
CDR3aa: CASKAAGALSYEQYF
abundance: NA
j_gene: TRBJ2-7
d_gene: TRBD2
v_gene: TRBV7-8

CDR3nt: TGTGCCAGCAGTTTATTTCGGGAGCCCCCTTACAATGAGCAGTTCTTC
CDR3aa: CASSLFREPPYNEQFF
abundance: NA
j_gene: TRBJ2-1
d_gene: NA
v_gene: TRBV27

CDR3nt: TGTGCATCGGGCAGGGAAGAGACCCAGTACTTC
CDR3aa: CASGREETQYF
abundance: NA
j_gene: TRBJ2-5
d_gene: NA
v_gene: TRBV19

CDR3nt: TGTGCCAGCAGTTTCAGGACAGGGGCCTATGGCTACACCTTC
CDR3aa: CASSFRTGAYGYTF
abundance: NA
j_gene: TRBJ1-2
d_gene: TRBD1
v_gene: TRBV28

CDR3nt: TGCGCCAGCAGCTTTCTGGACAGGGTGAGAACTGAAGCTTTCTTT
CDR3aa: CASSFLDRVRTEAFF
abundance: NA
j_gene: TRBJ1-1
d_gene: TRBD1
v_gene: TRBV5-1

CDR3nt: TGCGCCAGCAGAGGGGGCGGCACTGAAGCTTTCTTT
CDR3aa: CASRGGGTEAFF
abundance: NA
j_gene: TRBJ1-1
d_gene: TRBD1
v_gene: TRBV5-1

CDR3nt: TGCGCCAGCAGGGGCGGTGCAGGGCGATTAGCTGAAGCTTTCTTT
CDR3aa: CASRGGAGRLAEAFF
abundance: few
j_gene: TRBJ1-1
d_gene: NA
v_gene: TRBV5-1

CDR3nt: TGTGCGAAACAGGGTGATGTTAATTCACCCCTCCACTTT
CDR3aa: CAKQGDVNSPLHF
abundance: NA
j_gene: TRBJ1-6
d_gene: NA
v_gene: TRBV2

CDR3nt: TGTGCCAGCAGTTTAGAGGGGAACACTGAAGCTTTCTTT
CDR3aa: CASSLEGNTEAFF
abundance: once
j_gene: TRBJ1-1
d_gene: NA
v_gene: TRBV27

CDR3nt: TGTGCCAGCAGTTTAACAGGGGGGGGTGAAAAACTGTTTTTT
CDR3aa: CASSLTGGGEKLFF
abundance: NA
j_gene: TRBJ1-4
d_gene: TRBD1
v_gene: TRBV6-5

CDR3nt: TGTGCCAGCAGCCGGGTGCAACAGGGGGCATCCGGGGAGCTGTTTTTT
CDR3aa: CASSRVQQGASGELFF
abundance: NA
j_gene: TRBJ2-2
d_gene: TRBD1
v_gene: TRBV4-2

CDR3nt: TGTGCCAGCAGTCTTAGCGGGGTCTACAATGAGCAGTTCTTC
CDR3aa: CASSLSGVYNEQFF
abundance: NA
j_gene: TRBJ2-1
d_gene: TRBD2
v_gene: TRBV27

CDR3nt: TGTGCCAGCACCTTAGCGGGGAGAAACTCCTACAATGAGCAGTTCTTC
CDR3aa: CASTLAGRNSYNEQFF
abundance: NA
j_gene: TRBJ2-1
d_gene: TRBD2
v_gene: TRBV7-8

CDR3nt: TGTGCCAGCAGTTCAAACAGGGGAGAGAACACCGGGGAGCTGTTTTTT
CDR3aa: CASSSNRGENTGELFF
abundance: NA
j_gene: TRBJ2-2
d_gene: TRBD1
v_gene: TRBV11-2

CDR3nt: TGTGCCAGCAGTGTGGGACTAACCTTTAAAGGGGATGAGCAGTTCTTC
CDR3aa: CASSVGLTFKGDEQFF
abundance: NA
j_gene: TRBJ2-1
d_gene: TRBD2
v_gene: TRBV2

CDR3nt: TGTGCCAGCAGCCTCGCCAGGCAGGCCGGGACTAGCGGGAGTAATGAGCAGTTCTTC
CDR3aa: CASSLARQAGTSGSNEQFF
abundance: once
j_gene: TRBJ2-1
d_gene: TRBD2
v_gene: TRBV5-8

CDR3nt: TGCGCCAGCAGCCAGACAGTTGCCGGAAACACCATATATTTT
CDR3aa: CASSQTVAGNTIYF
abundance: NA
j_gene: TRBJ1-3
d_gene: NA
v_gene: TRBV4-1

CDR3nt: TGTGCCAGCAGCTTATCCCGAGGCTACGAGCAGTACTTC
CDR3aa: CASSLSRGYEQYF
abundance: once
j_gene: TRBJ2-7
d_gene: NA
v_gene: TRBV7-2

CDR3nt: TGTGCCAGCAGTTTATGGGGGGGAGGCAATCAGCCCCAGCATTTT
CDR3aa: CASSLWGGGNQPQHF
abundance: few
j_gene: TRBJ1-5
d_gene: NA
v_gene: TRBV28

CDR3nt: TGTGCCAGCAGCTTATTCGGGACTAGCGGGACGAATGAGCAGTTCTTC
CDR3aa: CASSLFGTSGTNEQFF
abundance: NA
j_gene: TRBJ2-1
d_gene: TRBD2
v_gene: TRBV11-1

CDR3nt: TGTGCCAGCAGTTACTTCGCCGGGACAGGGGAAGGCTACACCTTC
CDR3aa: CASSYFAGTGEGYTF
abundance: NA
j_gene: TRBJ1-2
d_gene: TRBD1
v_gene: TRBV6-5

CDR3nt: TGTGCCAGCAGCTTAGATTACAGGGCTGGCTACACCTTC
CDR3aa: CASSLDYRAGYTF
abundance: NA
j_gene: TRBJ1-2
d_gene: NA
v_gene: TRBV7-2

CDR3nt: TGTGCCAGCAGCGTGACAGGGGATAGAGACACTGAAGCTTTCTTT
CDR3aa: CASSVTGDRDTEAFF
abundance: few
j_gene: TRBJ1-1
d_gene: TRBD1
v_gene: TRBV9

CDR3nt: TGTGCCAGCGGTGGACAGGGTGAGGGCCCCTACAATGAGCAGTTCTTC
CDR3aa: CASGGQGEGPYNEQFF
abundance: NA
j_gene: TRBJ2-1
d_gene: TRBD1
v_gene: TRBV9

CDR3nt: TGTGCCAGCAGAACGTTACTAGCGGGAGGACCGGGAAGCTCCTACAATGAGCAGTTCTTC
CDR3aa: CASRTLLAGGPGSSYNEQFF
abundance: once
j_gene: TRBJ2-1
d_gene: TRBD2
v_gene: TRBV5-8

CDR3nt: TGTGCCAGCGGGAGACTAGCGCGGTCCCAAGAGACCCAGTACTTC
CDR3aa: CASGRLARSQETQYF
abundance: NA
j_gene: TRBJ2-5
d_gene: TRBD2
v_gene: TRBV27

CDR3nt: TGTGCCAACGGAGCGGGCTATGGCTACACCTTC
CDR3aa: CANGAGYGYTF
abundance: NA
j_gene: TRBJ1-2
d_gene: NA
v_gene: TRBV7-9